This TCR beta chain was sequenced in a study of T cells in Graves' hyperthyroidism and ophthalmopathy. On the study more broadly: Sampling of peripheral blood happened at initial diagnosis, prior to any treatment. General study results and limits: Most thyroid clonotypes that were expanded above 0.001 also turned up in blood.

RNA transcripts provided the source from which TCR beta CDR3 regions were amplified. TCR CDR3 regions were first amplified by RT-PCR with HTBI primers. TCRdb re-analysed the multiplex PCR reads in MiXCR, keeping a single row per CDR3 protein. In the table there are more than 350,000 distinct CDR3 sequences, 12% to 15% of which are singletons. The germline V and J ends were trimmed by 4 bases and 5 bases, with 11 bases remaining between them. The CDR3 extends over 14 amino acids. Germline lookup yields CDR1 MNHEY and CDR2 SMNVEV (reference sequence). Any patient presenting with uncontrolled infection, other autoimmune disease, pregnancy or lactation was left out. Used for diagnoses were clinical symptoms, serum thyroxine and TRAb, thyroid ultrasound and orbital computed tomography. To note about this clonotype: Its antigen is not known.

V is TRBV27 and J is TRBJ1-4; D perhaps matches TRBD1 (5 bases). The sample was blood. The sequence derives from an older woman with Graves' ophthalmopathy. This CDR3 reads CASSSGTENEKLFF. For the CDR3, the DNA is TGTGCCAGCAGTTCCGGGACCGAGAATGAAAAACTGTTTTTT.